This T cell receptor (beta chain) was observed in a study of cytomegalovirus exposure and HLA in healthy donors. Findings of the study overall: There was a cluster of highly shared sequence variants that was likely a sequencing artifact. Trimming of TCR beta V- and J-genes showed a link, identified in a later analysis, to a missense DCLRE1C variant. In most subjects, TCR beta sequences reportedly gave accurate predictions of HLA-A and HLA-B alleles.

The donors (healthy individuals) were bone marrow donors. The CDR3 totals 14 residues. Germline V gene lookup returns CDR1 SNHLY and CDR2 FYNNEI. Researchers ran the PCR with 60 Vbeta and 13 Jbeta primers. Some clones are missing from TCRdb's copy, which holds only in-frame ones; the method was immunoSEQ multiplex PCR. The sample lists about 270,000 clones, roughly 70% occurring once. As for this clone: As yet, its antigen is unknown. A junction boundary mismatches the germline segment, possibly from a read error.

The chain combines TRBV2 with TRBJ2-7; possibly TRBD2 for D (6 bases). The receptor was derived from a female donor in good health and CMV-seronegative. Sequenced sample: PBMCs. The CDR3 DNA follows: TGTGCCGGCAGTGGCGGGGCGCGCTCCTACGAGCAGTACTTC. Amino acid sequence: CAGSGGARSYEQYF. The variable domain in full, completed from reference TRBV2 and TRBJ2-7, reads EPEVTQTPSHQVTQMGQEVILRCVPISNHLYFYWYRQILGQKVEFLVSFYNNEISEKSEIFDDQFSVERPDGSNFTLKIRSTKLEDSAMYFCAGSGGARSYEQYFGPGTRLTVT.